Below are 27 T cell receptor beta chains sequenced from a single sample in a study of CD4 T cells in relation to SARS-CoV-2 and coronaviruses (dated by TCRdb to the early 2020s). CD4+ T cells from unexposed donors were collected before the COVID-19 pandemic (2011-2018). The library came from the immunoSEQ multiplex PCR assay. TCRdb holds this immuneACCESS table with in-frame rearrangements only. Some clones are missing; in checked studies, unresolved V genes explain under half, and the rest has no known cause. This sample holds about 68,000 clones; approximately 95% were observed only once. Under 0.25% of the sample is taken by the ten largest. Sequencing used naive CD4+ T cells from PBMCs. This specimen's cell subset or site label, per the study, means: naive CD4+ T cells isolated by negative enrichment. The receptor source for this set is a human donor in good health.

The genes are TRBV7-8 and TRBJ1-2; tentatively, D is TRBD1 (5 bases). The CDR3 extends over 16 amino acids. Trimming removed 1 base at V and 4 bases at J, with 16 bases between. Germline V gene sequence: CDR1 SGHVS, CDR2 FQNEAQ. The CDR3 bases are TGTGCCAGCAGCTTAGTTCGGCAGGGAGGATCCTATGGCTACACCTTC. Translation: CASSLVRQGGSYGYTF.

The chain carries TRBV27 and TRBJ1-1; D ambiguous. The CDR3 is 17 amino acids. V lost 5 bases and J lost 2, with 21 bases in between. Germline lookup yields CDR1 MNHEY and CDR2 SMNVEV (reference sequence). Here the CDR3 reads CASSRRAGLGENTEAFF. For the CDR3, the DNA is TGTGCCAGCAGTAGGCGGGCAGGCCTCGGGGAAAACACTGAAGCTTTCTTT.

This chain connects TRBV2 to TRBJ2-5; D is perhaps TRBD1 (6 bases). Trimming pared 8 bases from V and 5 bases from J, leaving 15 bases between. This CDR3 contains 13 residues. Germline V gene data show CDR1 as SNHLY and CDR2 as FYNNEI. CDR3 residues: CASGSGAGETQYF. CDR3 DNA: TGTGCCAGCGGTTCAGGGGCTGGCGAGACCCAGTACTTC.

The chain employs TRBV5-6 and TRBJ2-1, with 7 positions matching TRBD2. The germline V gene has CDR1 SGHDT and CDR2 YYEEEE. V lost 0 bases, J lost 3 bases, and 3 bases stayed unmatched. The CDR3 runs 15 residues. The CDR3 DNA sequence: TGTGCCAGCAGCTTGGAGACTAGCTTCTACAATGAGCAGTTCTTC. It specifies CASSLETSFYNEQFF.

The chain combines TRBV24-1 with TRBJ2-7, with TRBD2 as a possible D gene (6 bases). The germline V gene encodes CDR1 KGHDR and CDR2 SFDVKD. This CDR3 has 12 residues. V lost 2 bases, J lost 6 bases, and 7 bases lay in between. The chain's CDR3 is CATSDSGVEQYF. The DNA of the CDR3 is TGTGCCACCAGTGATTCGGGGGTCGAGCAGTACTTC.

The rearrangement uses TRBV3-1 (or the pseudogene TRBV3-2) and TRBJ2-3; maybe TRBD2 (6 bases). The germline V gene encodes CDR1 LGHDT and CDR2 YNNKEL (reference sequence). V lost 4 bases and J lost 4, with 12 bases in between. CDR3 length: 14 residues. The CDR3 protein is CASSPRRGADTQYF. The CDR3 nucleotides are TGTGCCAGCAGCCCCAGGAGGGGTGCAGATACGCAGTATTTT.

This clone was detected once. The chain uses TRBV7-2 and TRBJ1-1; possibly TRBD1 for D (5 bases). Between the trimmed V and J ends, which lost 0 bases and 4 bases, there was a span of 15 bases. Germline CDR1 is SGHTA and CDR2 is FQGNSA. This CDR3 spans 16 amino acids. The CDR3 sequence is CASSLATGRLSTEAFF. DNA for the CDR3: TGTGCCAGCAGCTTAGCCACGGGACGGTTGAGCACTGAAGCTTTCTTT.

V and J are TRBV28 and TRBJ2-4; 8 bases map to TRBD2. From germline, CDR1 is MDHEN and CDR2 SYDVKM. J lost 7 bases, V lost 5 bases, and 16 bases had no gene match. CDR3 length: 17 residues. CDR3 bases: TGTGCCAGCAGTATGAGAGCGGGAGTCCTTTATGAGAACATTCAGTACTTC. It specifies CASSMRAGVLYENIQYF. The whole variable domain, filled in from reference TRBV28 and TRBJ2-4, reads DVKVTQSSRYLVKRTGEKVFLECVQDMDHENMFWYRQDPGLGLRLIYFSYDVKMKEKGDIPEGYSVSREKKERFSLILESASTNQTSMYLCASSMRAGVLYENIQYFGAGTRLSVL.

The chain joins TRBV18 to TRBJ1-2; D is possibly TRBD1 (5 bases). V lost 0 bases and J lost 3, with 8 bases in between. CDR1 and CDR2 from the germline V gene are KGHSH and LQKENI. The CDR3 sequence is 14 residues long. The CDR3 bases are TGTGCCAGCTCACCACCCGAGGGGTACTATGGCTACACCTTC. This encodes CASSPPEGYYGYTF.

The V gene is TRBV5-1, the J gene TRBJ2-7, with D hard to call. Trimming removed 0 bases at V and 1 base at J, with 8 bases between. In germline, CDR1 is SGHRS, CDR2 YFSETQ. This CDR3 contains 14 residues. As DNA, the CDR3 is TGCGCCAGCAGCTTGGAGGCGGTTTCCTACGAGCAGTACTTC. It encodes CASSLEAVSYEQYF.

The chain is built from TRBV19 and TRBJ1-2; tentatively, D is TRBD1 (5 bases). Germline V lookup: CDR1 LNHDA, CDR2 SQIVND (reference sequence). This CDR3 region has 13 residues. The V end was cut by 2 bases, the J end by 8 bases, with 12 bases between. The CDR3 DNA reads TGTGCCAGTAGTATATATGTAGGGGACGGCTACACCTTC. As protein: CASSIYVGDGYTF.

The rearrangement uses TRBV6-2 or TRBV6-3 and TRBJ2-5, with TRBD1 matching 11 bases. The CDR3 is 16 residues long. The germline V gene has CDR1 MNHEY and CDR2 SVGEGT. The J segment lost 1 base and the V segment lost 4 bases, leaving 5 bases of the junction unmatched. CDR3 sequence: CASSSRDRGVQETQYF. The CDR3 bases are TGTGCCAGCAGTTCCCGGGACAGGGGGGTCCAAGAGACCCAGTACTTC.

This clone occurred once. The rearrangement uses TRBV2 and TRBJ2-1, with D unresolved. Germline assignment: CDR1 SNHLY and CDR2 FYNNEI. This CDR3 has 11 residues. The germline V and J ends were trimmed by 7 bases and 7 bases, with 8 bases remaining between them. The CDR3 DNA sequence: TGTGCCAGCACTACCCTAAATGAGCAGTTCTTC. Residues: CASTTLNEQFF.

The table lists this clone with a count of one. This chain uses TRBV5-1 with TRBJ1-1, with no clear D. Germline values: CDR1 SGHRS, CDR2 YFSETQ. Trimming shortened V by 0 bases and J by 0 bases, and 12 bases separated the two germline ends. The CDR3 length is 16 residues. In DNA form, the CDR3 reads TGCGCCAGCAGCTTGGGGAGTAATACAATGAACACTGAAGCTTTCTTT. Protein sequence: CASSLGSNTMNTEAFF.

This rearrangement joins TRBV18 to TRBJ1-1, with 7 bases identical to TRBD1. The CDR3 has 13 amino acids. CDR1 and CDR2 from the germline V gene are KGHSH and LQKENI. V shed 4 bases and J 7 bases; nucleotides not matched to a gene: 6. CDR3 nucleotide sequence: TGTGCCAGCTCACGACAGGGATTCATTGAAGCTTTCTTT. Translated: CASSRQGFIEAFF. Supplemented by reference TRBV18 and TRBJ1-1, the full variable domain reads NAGVMQNPRHLVRRRGQEARLRCSPMKGHSHVYWYRQLPEEGLKFMVYLQKENIIDESGMPKERFSAEFPKEGPSILRIQQVVRGDSAAYFCASSRQGFIEAFFGQGTRLTVV.

This chain joins TRBV28 and TRBJ2-7; the D is unclear. Trimming pared 5 bases from V and 5 bases from J, leaving 10 bases between. There are 12 residues in the CDR3. Looked up from germline, CDR1 is MDHEN and CDR2 is SYDVKM. The CDR3 nucleotides read TGTGCCAGCAGTCCCCACCCTCACGAGCAGTACTTC. This gives the protein CASSPHPHEQYF.

This chain connects TRBV30 to TRBJ1-5; 9 bases fit TRBD1. The CDR3 sequence is 14 residues long. J gave up 0 bases and V 7 bases, and 4 bases lay outside the gene matches. Germline CDR1 and CDR2: GTSNPN and SVGIG (reference sequence). CDR3 loop: CALTQGASNQPQHF. CDR3 bases: TGTGCCTTGACACAGGGGGCTAGCAATCAGCCCCAGCATTTT.

The chain joins TRBV9 to TRBJ2-1; TRBD1 aligns across 12 bases. The V and J ends lost 3 bases and 8 bases, in that order; junction bases with no gene match: 3. Germline CDR1 and CDR2: SGDLS and YYNGEE. CDR3 size: 14 residues. Here the CDR3 reads CASSAGQGAHEQFF. CDR3 sequence (DNA): TGTGCCAGCAGCGCGGGACAGGGGGCGCATGAGCAGTTCTTC.

The rearrangement joins TRBV7-8 to TRBJ2-3; D is ambiguous. The CDR3 extends over 11 amino acids. Germline CDR1 reads SGHVS; CDR2 reads FQNEAQ. Trimming removed 4 bases from V and 3 bases from J, with 2 bases in between. Written as DNA, the CDR3 is TGTGCCAGCAGCTCAACAGATACGCAGTATTTT. This translates into CASSSTDTQYF.

The rearrangement uses TRBV5-1 and TRBJ2-1; the match to TRBD2 covers 11 bases. V lost 4 bases, J lost 3 bases, and 3 bases stayed unmatched. CDR3 length equals 15 residues. The germline V gene encodes CDR1 SGHRS and CDR2 YFSETQ. The CDR3 coding sequence is TGCGCCAGCAGCCCTGGGACTAGCGGCTACAATGAGCAGTTCTTC. Its protein product is CASSPGTSGYNEQFF. Full variable domain (outside the CDR3, taken from reference TRBV5-1 and TRBJ2-1): KAGVTQTPRYLIKTRGQQVTLSCSPISGHRSVSWYQQTPGQGLQFLFEYFSETQRNKGNFPGRFSGRQFSNSRSEMNVSTLELGDSALYLCASSPGTSGYNEQFFGPGTRLTVL.

The chain joins TRBV3-1 (or the pseudogene TRBV3-2) to TRBJ2-3, with 8 bases lining up with TRBD1. The V segment lost 1 base and the J segment 3 bases; nucleotides outside the gene matches: 3. Germline lookup yields CDR1 LGHDT and CDR2 YNNKEL (reference sequence). The CDR3 has 15 residues. CDR3 sequence reads: CASSQVDRVTDTQYF. The CDR3 bases are TGTGCCAGCAGCCAAGTGGACAGGGTTACAGATACGCAGTATTTT.

The chain recombines TRBV11-2 with TRBJ2-1; 12 bases agree with TRBD2. This CDR3 has 15 residues. The germline V gene encodes CDR1 SGHAT and CDR2 FQNNGV. The V and J ends lost 4 bases and 3 bases, in that order; junction bases with no gene match: 1. Here the CDR3 reads CASSWTSGIYNEQFF. The CDR3 nucleotides read TGTGCCAGCAGCTGGACTAGCGGGATCTACAATGAGCAGTTCTTC.

The chain couples TRBV15 to TRBJ2-7, with TRBD1 matching 7 bases. Germline V CDR1 and CDR2: LNHNV, YYDKDF (reference sequence). The CDR3 sequence is 14 residues long. The ends lost 5 bases at V and 0 bases at J; junction bases unmatched: 4. This chain's CDR3 is CATSARQGSYEQYF. CDR3 sequence (DNA): TGTGCCACCAGCGCTCGACAGGGCTCCTACGAGCAGTACTTC.

This sequence joins TRBV7-2 and TRBJ1-2; 9 bases are a match to TRBD1. Germline assignment: CDR1 SGHTA and CDR2 FQGNSA. V dropped 6 bases and J dropped 6; count of bases not matched to a gene: 5. The CDR3 totals 13 residues. Here the CDR3 reads CASRQGQGDGYTF. The DNA of the CDR3 is TGTGCCAGCAGACAGGGACAGGGAGATGGCTACACCTTC.

This sequence joins TRBV5-1 and TRBJ2-6, with D perhaps TRBD2 (7 bases). The V end was cut by 4 bases, the J end by 4 bases, with 18 bases between. Germline V gene lookup returns CDR1 SGHRS and CDR2 YFSETQ. The CDR3 is 17 amino acids. The CDR3 DNA reads as TGCGCCAGCAGCCCATTGGGCGGGGGCGGGGGGGCCAACGTCCTGACTTTC. Amino acids: CASSPLGGGGGANVLTF. Variable domain in full (rest from reference TRBV5-1 and TRBJ2-6): KAGVTQTPRYLIKTRGQQVTLSCSPISGHRSVSWYQQTPGQGLQFLFEYFSETQRNKGNFPGRFSGRQFSNSRSEMNVSTLELGDSALYLCASSPLGGGGGANVLTFGAGSRLTVL.

The V gene is TRBV6-6, the J gene TRBJ2-7; tentatively, D is TRBD1 (5 bases). V was pared by 3 bases and J by 0 bases, with 6 bases between. The germline gives CDR1 MNHNY, CDR2 SVGAGI (reference sequence). This CDR3 is 13 amino acids long. The CDR3 bases are TGTGCCAGCAGTTATGGACACTCCTACGAGCAGTACTTC. Its translation: CASSYGHSYEQYF.

V is TRBV4-1 and J is TRBJ2-7; perhaps TRBD2 as D (7 bases). This CDR3 has 16 amino acids. V gave up 1 base and J gave up 0 bases, with 13 bases separating them. Germline assignment: CDR1 MGHRA and CDR2 YSYEKL. CDR3 loop: CASSQGVGGLSYEQYF. The CDR3 DNA is TGCGCCAGCAGCCAAGGGGTCGGGGGGCTCTCCTACGAGCAGTACTTC.